Listed here are 29 T cell receptor beta chains from one sample, sequenced in a study of T cell responses to AZD1222 COVID-19 vaccine. Method: immunoSEQ multiplex PCR; TCRdb's copy keeps in-frame clones and lacks some. The profile shows some 130,000 clones, approximately 91% of them singletons. Sequencing used peripheral blood, obtained 28 days after the second AZD1222 dose. All receptors come from an adult who received the AZD1222 COVID-19 vaccine.

This clone was picked up a small number of times. The chain carries TRBV6-6 and TRBJ1-5; D remains unclear. Germline CDR1 is MNHNY and CDR2 is SVGAGI (reference sequence). Trimming removed 6 bases at V and 1 base at J, with 7 bases between. The CDR3 consists of 13 residues. The CDR3 region has the DNA TGTGCCAGCAGATGGGAGAGCAATCAGCCCCAGCATTTT. Residues: CASRWESNQPQHF.

The rearrangement joins TRBV29-1 to TRBJ1-1; D gene ambiguous. CDR3 length: 13 residues. Trimming shortened V by 5 bases and J by 0 bases, and 10 bases separated the two germline ends. In germline, CDR1 is SQVTM, CDR2 ANQGSEA. The CDR3 protein is CSVCLTMNTEAFF. The DNA for the CDR3 is TGCAGCGTTTGTCTGACAATGAACACTGAAGCTTTCTTT. The variable domain in full, completed from reference TRBV29-1 and TRBJ1-1, reads SAVISQKPSRDICQRGTSLTIQCQVDSQVTMMFWYRQQPGQSLTLIATANQGSEATYESGFVIDKFPISRPNLTFSTLTVSNMSPEDSSIYLCSVCLTMNTEAFFGQGTRLTVV.

In the case of this clone: One end of the junction does not line up with germline, which may come from a read error. The chain carries TRBV7-7 and TRBJ2-5, with 9 nucleotides matching TRBD2. CDR3 length: 16 amino acids. Germline V CDR1 and CDR2: SSHAT, FNYEAQ (reference sequence). The CDR3 region has the DNA TGTGCTAGCAGTAGTTTAGCGGGAGTAGCGGGGGAGACCCAGTACTTC. It codes for CASSSLAGVAGETQYF.

This chain links TRBV16 with TRBJ1-6; no clear D gene. The germline CDR1 and CDR2 sequences are KGHSY and FQNENV. V was trimmed by 8 bases and J by 5 bases, leaving 10 bases between them. This CDR3 is 13 amino acids long. The CDR3, as DNA: TGTGCCAGCGCGGAACAGAATAATTCACCCCTCCACTTT. Its protein is CASAEQNNSPLHF.

V usage is TRBV6-5 and J usage is TRBJ1-1, with D maybe TRBD1 (5 bases). The length of the CDR3 is 14 residues. Trimming left V 6 bases short and J 1 base short, with 12 bases between. Germline loops: CDR1 MNHEY, CDR2 SVGAGI. CDR3 sequence: CASSRGTENTEAFF. The CDR3 DNA follows: TGTGCCAGCAGCCGAGGGACGGAGAACACTGAAGCTTTCTTT.

The gene calls are TRBV7-3 and TRBJ2-1, with D hard to call. There are 17 residues in the CDR3. Trimming shortened V by 0 bases and J by 2 bases, and 14 bases separated the two germline ends. Germline CDR1 SGHTA, CDR2 FQGTGA. The CDR3 nucleotides are TGTGCCAGCAGCTTAACGAGAACTTTATTAGCCTACAATGAGCAGTTCTTC. Protein product: CASSLTRTLLAYNEQFF.

The gene calls are TRBV5-1 and TRBJ2-3, with D unclear. CDR3 size: 16 residues. The germline V and J ends were trimmed by 4 bases and 0 bases, with 15 bases remaining between them. The germline CDR1 and CDR2 sequences are SGHRS and YFSETQ. The CDR3 sequence: CASSRLDPQSTDTQYF. In DNA, the CDR3 is TGCGCCAGCAGCCGCCTAGACCCCCAGAGCACAGATACGCAGTATTTT. The full variable domain, rest sourced from reference TRBV5-1 and TRBJ2-3, is KAGVTQTPRYLIKTRGQQVTLSCSPISGHRSVSWYQQTPGQGLQFLFEYFSETQRNKGNFPGRFSGRQFSNSRSEMNVSTLELGDSALYLCASSRLDPQSTDTQYFGPGTRLTVL.

This clone was seen only once. The V call is TRBV19, the J call TRBJ1-1; D not resolved. V shed 0 bases and J shed 1 base, with 15 bases lying between them. Germline V lookup: CDR1 LNHDA, CDR2 SQIVND (reference sequence). The CDR3 runs 17 residues. The CDR3 sequence: CASSIDPDSGWNTEAFF. CDR3 nucleotides: TGTGCCAGTAGTATAGATCCGGACTCAGGATGGAACACTGAAGCTTTCTTT.

This clone was seen a single time. V is TRBV6-1 and J is TRBJ1-2; perhaps TRBD1 as D (6 bases). Trimming removed 3 bases at V and 1 base at J, with 12 bases between. The germline gives CDR1 MNHNS, CDR2 SASEGT. The CDR3 length is 15 residues. DNA of the CDR3: TGTGCCAGCAGTGACGGGGGGGCTGGTAACTATGGCTACACCTTC. This codes for CASSDGGAGNYGYTF.

The V gene is TRBV7-2, the J gene TRBJ2-7, with no clear D. Deletions cut 5 bases from V and 2 bases from J, with 16 bases between. Germline values: CDR1 SGHTA, CDR2 FQGNSA. The CDR3 length is 15 residues. For the CDR3, the DNA is TGTGCCAGCAGCCCGGACGGGCGACTGGCCTACGAGCAGTACTTC. As protein: CASSPDGRLAYEQYF.

The V and J genes are TRBV15 and TRBJ1-2; 7 nucleotides match TRBD1. Looked up from germline, CDR1 is LNHNV and CDR2 is YYDKDF (reference sequence). The CDR3 spans 14 residues. The J segment lost 3 bases and the V segment lost 5 bases, leaving 6 bases of the junction unmatched. CDR3 sequence reads: CATSLDRAYYGYTF. CDR3 in DNA: TGTGCCACCAGCCTAGACAGGGCCTACTATGGCTACACCTTC.

This chain connects TRBV18 to TRBJ1-6; D possibly corresponds to TRBD1 (6 bases). The CDR3 has 15 residues. V lost 1 base, J lost 9 bases, and 13 bases lay in between. CDR1 KGHSH and CDR2 LQKENI come from the germline V gene. The CDR3 DNA reads TGTGCCAGCTCACCACATGCAGGGGTCGGTTCACCCCTCCACTTT. Translation gives CASSPHAGVGSPLHF.

The chain carries TRBV5-6 and TRBJ1-6; D is ambiguous. CDR1 and CDR2 (germline): SGHDT, YYEEEE. This CDR3 region has 14 residues. V was cut by 1 base and J by 9 bases, with 11 bases left in between. The CDR3 coding sequence is TGTGCCAGCAGCTTGTCTCTGAAGGGTTCACCCCTCCACTTT. It is translated as CASSLSLKGSPLHF.

The chain joins TRBV19 to TRBJ1-5; weak D call: TRBD1 (6 bases). Germline V gene data show CDR1 as LNHDA and CDR2 as SQIVND (reference sequence). The CDR3 runs 17 residues. V was shortened by 5 bases and J by 6 bases, with 23 bases between the two germline ends. The CDR3 protein is CASSVTTGALSFQPQHF. CDR3 in DNA: TGTGCCAGTAGTGTTACGACAGGCGCTCTTAGCTTTCAGCCCCAGCATTTT.

The chain carries TRBV5-4 and TRBJ2-6; unclear D gene. V lost 3 bases, J lost 2 bases, and 6 bases lay in between. The germline CDR1 and CDR2 sequences are SGHNT and YYREEE (reference sequence). CDR3 length: 14 amino acids. The CDR3 DNA follows: TGTGCCAGCAGCTCCGCCACTGGGGCCAACGTCCTGACTTTC. It translates to CASSSATGANVLTF.

This rearrangement joins TRBV24-1 to TRBJ1-6; D ambiguous. Germline V gene lookup returns CDR1 KGHDR and CDR2 SFDVKD. This CDR3 contains 15 residues. Trimming took off 4 bases at V and 7 bases at J, with 13 bases between the two ends. CDR3 loop: CATSDLRKPNSPLHF. CDR3 bases: TGTGCCACCAGTGACCTCAGGAAGCCAAATTCACCCCTCCACTTT.

The V gene is TRBV5-1, the J gene TRBJ2-7, with D unclear. V gave up 0 bases and J gave up 2 bases, with 6 bases separating them. Germline lookup yields CDR1 SGHRS and CDR2 YFSETQ. CDR3 length: 13 amino acids. Written as DNA, the CDR3 is TGCGCCAGCAGCTTGGCCATCGCCTACGAGCAGTACTTC. The encoded protein is CASSLAIAYEQYF. Based on the CDR3 plus reference TRBV5-1 and TRBJ2-7, the full variable domain is KAGVTQTPRYLIKTRGQQVTLSCSPISGHRSVSWYQQTPGQGLQFLFEYFSETQRNKGNFPGRFSGRQFSNSRSEMNVSTLELGDSALYLCASSLAIAYEQYFGPGTRLTVT.

V and J are TRBV13 and TRBJ2-3, with TRBD1 matching over 9 bases. Germline V lookup: CDR1 PRHDT, CDR2 FYEKMQ (reference sequence). V dropped 5 bases and J dropped 3; count of bases not matched to a gene: 6. The CDR3 consists of 15 residues. The chain's CDR3 is CASSRDRVRTDTQYF. DNA for the CDR3: TGTGCCAGCAGCCGGGACAGGGTAAGAACAGATACGCAGTATTTT.

The rearrangement links TRBV6-1 to TRBJ2-7; tentative D call: TRBD2 (6 bases). Germline CDR1 reads MNHNS; CDR2 reads SASEGT. The CDR3 is 13 amino acids. With 2 bases removed from V and 5 bases from J, the gap between germline ends came to 10 bases. The DNA for the CDR3 is TGTGCCAGCAGTGAATGGACTATCCACGAGCAGTACTTC. Translation gives CASSEWTIHEQYF.

The V call is TRBV6-1, the J call TRBJ1-2, with D unclear. This CDR3 contains 12 residues. Looked up from germline, CDR1 is MNHNS and CDR2 is SASEGT. Trimming removed 1 base from V and 3 bases from J, with 3 bases in between. DNA for the CDR3: TGTGCCAGCAGTGAAGTTTACTATGGCTACACCTTC. Translated: CASSEVYYGYTF.

The chain recombines TRBV14 with TRBJ2-7; D call uncertain. Deletions cut 1 base from V and 4 bases from J, with 5 bases between. Germline-derived CDR1 and CDR2 are SGHDN and FVKESK. The CDR3 extends over 12 amino acids. The CDR3 here is CASSQGGYEQYF. CDR3 sequence (DNA): TGTGCCAGCAGCCAAGGTGGTTACGAGCAGTACTTC. The complete variable domain, with remaining parts taken from reference TRBV14 and TRBJ2-7, reads EAGVTQFPSHSVIEKGQTVTLRCDPISGHDNLYWYRRVMGKEIKFLLHFVKESKQDESGMPNNRFLAERTGGTYSTLKVQPAELEDSGVYFCASSQGGYEQYFGPGTRLTVT.

With regard to this clone: Other nucleotide sequences in the sample specify the same CDR3. This chain joins TRBV5-5 and TRBJ1-2, with a weak D call TRBD1 (5 bases). V gave up 3 bases and J gave up 2 bases, with 11 bases separating them. This CDR3 is 14 amino acids long. CDR1 is SGHKS, CDR2 YYEKEE, per germline (reference sequence). This CDR3 reads CASSSPGGNYGYTF. The CDR3 coding sequence is TGTGCCAGCAGCTCCCCCGGGGGAAACTATGGCTACACCTTC.

This clone was recorded a few times. V and J are TRBV7-6 and TRBJ2-5, with 8 bases aligning to TRBD2. Germline V lookup: CDR1 SGHVS, CDR2 FNYEAQ. The CDR3 is made up of 15 amino acids. V shed 5 bases and J 0 bases; nucleotides not matched to a gene: 5. The CDR3 sequence is CASSPYGRDQETQYF. Here the CDR3 DNA reads TGTGCCAGCAGCCCTTACGGGAGGGACCAAGAGACCCAGTACTTC.

The genes are TRBV3-1 (or the pseudogene TRBV3-2) and TRBJ1-1, with D possibly matching TRBD1 (5 bases). V was shortened by 4 bases and J by 1 base, with 13 bases between the two germline ends. Per the germline V gene, CDR1 is LGHDT and CDR2 is YNNKEL (reference sequence). The CDR3 runs to 15 residues. The CDR3 protein is CASSLRGVRNTEAFF. Written as DNA, the CDR3 is TGTGCCAGCAGCCTAAGAGGGGTAAGGAACACTGAAGCTTTCTTT.

The CDR3 DNA follows: TGTGCCAGCAGCCTGTCGGATCGTGTTCATGGCTACACCTTC. It yields the protein CASSLSDRVHGYTF. V gene TRBV28 combines with J gene TRBJ1-2; no definite D call. Per germline, CDR1 MDHEN and CDR2 SYDVKM. V was cut by 6 bases and J by 6 bases, with 17 bases left in between. CDR3 length: 14 amino acids.

The sample holds a few counts of this clone. The gene calls are TRBV7-9 and TRBJ2-7; 9 bases fit TRBD2. V gave up 0 bases and J gave up 7 bases; unmatched junction bases: 7. Looked up from germline, CDR1 is SEHNR and CDR2 is FQNEAQ (reference sequence). The CDR3 has 15 amino acids. This CDR3 reads CASSLAAGGLKEQYF. In nucleotides, the CDR3 is TGTGCCAGCAGCTTAGCCGCGGGAGGGCTCAAAGAGCAGTACTTC.

The chain recombines TRBV7-3 with TRBJ2-1; D is uncertain. The CDR3 extends over 15 amino acids. Trimming removed 2 bases at V and 0 bases at J, with 8 bases between. Germline CDR1 reads SGHTA; CDR2 reads FQGTGA. CDR3 sequence: CASSLLGGSYNEQFF. In DNA, the CDR3 is TGTGCCAGCAGCTTACTCGGTGGCTCCTACAATGAGCAGTTCTTC. Using reference TRBV7-3 and TRBJ2-1 for the parts outside the CDR3, the full variable domain is GAGVSQTPSNKVTEKGKYVELRCDPISGHTALYWYRQSLGQGPEFLIYFQGTGAADDSGLPNDRFFAVRPEGSVSTLKIQRTERGDSAVYLCASSLLGGSYNEQFFGPGTRLTVL.

The gene calls are TRBV5-6 and TRBJ1-2; D call uncertain. The germline V gene encodes CDR1 SGHDT and CDR2 YYEEEE. The CDR3 has 13 residues. The V gene lost 1 base and the J gene lost 7 bases, with 11 bases spanning the gap. The chain's CDR3 is CASSLTPPSGYTF. The CDR3 coding sequence is TGTGCCAGCAGCTTGACTCCCCCGTCTGGCTACACCTTC.

V gene TRBV2 combines with J gene TRBJ2-3; TRBD1 might be the D (5 bases). Trimming shortened V by 8 bases and J by 1 base, and 10 bases separated the two germline ends. CDR3 size: 13 residues. Germline V gene data show CDR1 as SNHLY and CDR2 as FYNNEI. CDR3 bases: TGTGCCAGCGGTTTCAGGGGCACAGATACGCAGTATTTT. Its protein is CASGFRGTDTQYF.